Listed below are T cell receptor beta chains from one sample, sequenced in a study of blood T cell repertoires in COVID-19. Generated by immunoSEQ multiplex PCR, the TCRdb table keeps only in-frame clones and is missing some. This sample has roughly 230,000 clones; around 86% occur once, and the top ten carry 7.2%. Sequenced sample: PBMCs or T cells enriched from blood (not recorded which). The source of these receptors is a man aged 30 to 45 in a cohort exposed to, infected with or recovered from COVID-19 (not recorded which). Both conserved end residues are part of each CDR3.

j_gene: TRBJ2-1; v_gene: TRBV27; CDR3aa: CASSSMDNLNEQFF
j_gene: TRBJ2-2; v_gene: TRBV11-3; CDR3aa: CASSLVSTGELFF
j_gene: TRBJ1-1; v_gene: TRBV15; CDR3aa: CATSRDSQNTEAFF
j_gene: TRBJ2-3; v_gene: TRBV5-4; CDR3aa: CASSLGGRAGDTQYF
j_gene: TRBJ1-1; v_gene: TRBV5-1; CDR3aa: CASSLGTTRNTEAFF
j_gene: TRBJ2-5; v_gene: TRBV6-1; CDR3aa: CASSESETQYF
j_gene: TRBJ2-2; v_gene: TRBV7-6; CDR3aa: CASSRSPAGPNTGELFF
j_gene: TRBJ2-7; v_gene: TRBV6-2/TRBV6-3; CDR3aa: CASSYVGSAGGFHEQYF
j_gene: TRBJ1-4; v_gene: TRBV19; CDR3aa: CASSTRTATNEKLFF
j_gene: TRBJ1-1; v_gene: TRBV7-2; CDR3aa: CASSSTHRETEAFF
j_gene: TRBJ1-3; v_gene: TRBV6-5; CDR3aa: CASSPRTGLYAIYF
j_gene: TRBJ2-7; v_gene: TRBV6-2/TRBV6-3; CDR3aa: CASSYVGLAYEQYF
j_gene: TRBJ2-3; v_gene: TRBV5-1; CDR3aa: CASSSQRLTDTQYF
j_gene: TRBJ2-7; v_gene: TRBV7-9; CDR3aa: CASSFDGTGSIYEQYF
j_gene: TRBJ1-1; v_gene: TRBV27; CDR3aa: CASSFGGMNTEAFF
j_gene: TRBJ2-6; v_gene: TRBV6-1; CDR3aa: CASSEEEGSGANVLTF
j_gene: TRBJ2-1; v_gene: TRBV6-1; CDR3aa: CASSEEASGIYNEQFF
j_gene: TRBJ1-1; v_gene: TRBV7-9; CDR3aa: CASSPKGTEAFF
j_gene: TRBJ1-1; v_gene: TRBV9; CDR3aa: CASSAGGWEEAFF
j_gene: TRBJ2-5; v_gene: TRBV19; CDR3aa: CASSIRYQETQYF
j_gene: TRBJ1-2; v_gene: TRBV12-3/TRBV12-4; CDR3aa: CASSRSGGASTF
j_gene: TRBJ2-4; v_gene: TRBV29-1; CDR3aa: CSVTLAGQNIQYF